The rows below give T cell receptor beta chains drawn from one sample of a study of PD-1 blockade in classical Hodgkin lymphoma. Measured with immunoSEQ multiplex PCR; TCRdb has only the in-frame clones, and not every one. Of about 18,000 clones in the sample, 75% to 90% are singletons; the top ten hold approximately 22%. This specimen consisted of peripheral blood mononuclear cells (PBMCs), obtained at baseline. The receptors stem from a human donor with classical Hodgkin lymphoma. Both conserved end residues are part of each CDR3. The D gene is left open where the match is weak. Clone sizes are given selectively: once, few, many, or a class where the clone is expanded.

clone_size d_call j_call v_call cdr3_nt cdr3_aa
- TRBD1 TRBJ2-7 TRBV4-1 TGCGCCAGCAGCCAAATGGACAGGGATTCCTACGAGCAGTACTTC CASSQMDRDSYEQYF
- TRBD2 TRBJ2-1 TRBV19 TGTGCCAGTAGTATAGACGGCGGGGGTTCCTACAATGAGCAGTTCTTC CASSIDGGGSYNEQFF
- - TRBJ2-3 TRBV19 TGTGCCAGTAGTATAGCCCTAGGTACGCAGTATTTT CASSIALGTQYF
- TRBD2 TRBJ2-1 TRBV2 TGTGCCAGCAGGGGCGGACTAGGACAAACCTACAATGAGCAGTTCTTC CASRGGLGQTYNEQFF
- TRBD2 TRBJ2-4 TRBV5-1 TGCGCCAGCAGCCCCGAGGGGCAGGCCGGGACTAGCGGGAGGGCCGTGGACATTCAGTACTTC CASSPEGQAGTSGRAVDIQYF
- - TRBJ2-1 TRBV25-1 TGTGCCAGCAGCAAGGGTGGATACAATGAGCAGTTCTTC CASSKGGYNEQFF
- TRBD2 TRBJ2-7 TRBV7-2 TGTGCCAGCAGCTCGGGACTAGCGGGATACGAGCAGTACTTC CASSSGLAGYEQYF
- TRBD2 TRBJ2-7 TRBV18 TGTGCCAGCTCACCACCGGTTATAGGGACTAGCGGGGGATATCCCCCTACGAAGCAGTACTTC CASSPPVIGTSGGYPPTKQYF
- - TRBJ1-5 TRBV5-8 TGTGCCAGCAGCTACAGACTAGGGACCCAAGGCAATCAGCCCCAGCATTTT CASSYRLGTQGNQPQHF
once - TRBJ2-3 TRBV6-5 TGTGCCAGCAGTTACTCGACGAAAGATACGCAGTATTTT CASSYSTKDTQYF
few - TRBJ1-2 TRBV6-1 TGTGCCAGCACCGAACGAGGGTTTCGTGTCTACACCTTC CASTERGFRVYTF
- - TRBJ2-4 TRBV27 TGTGCCAGCAGTAGTTCCCGGGACACGCGGGCCAACATTCAGTACTTC CASSSSRDTRANIQYF
- - TRBJ1-4 TRBV7-9 TGTGCCAGCAGCTCGCCGGACAGAGTAGTGAAACTGTTTTTT CASSSPDRVVKLFF
- - TRBJ1-3 TRBV5-6 TGTGCCAGCAGCTCCGGGCCCCGGGCTGGAAACACCATATATTTT CASSSGPRAGNTIYF
- - TRBJ2-6 TRBV9 TGTGCCAGCAGCGTAGGGCAGTTCTTCTCTGGGGCCAACGTCCTGACTTTC CASSVGQFFSGANVLTF
once - TRBJ2-1 TRBV27 TGTGCCAGCAGTTTACCTAGAGGGGAGCAGTTCTTC CASSLPRGEQFF
few - TRBJ2-7 TRBV14 TGTGCCAGCAGCCCACCAGTCTCCTACGAGCAGTACTTC CASSPPVSYEQYF
once - TRBJ1-2 TRBV21-1 TGTGCCAGCAGCCCCGAGAGGGACAGGGAATACGGCGGCTACACCTTC CASSPERDREYGGYTF
- - TRBJ2-7 TRBV6-1 TGTGCCAGCAGTGATTCCGGGACCCTCGGCGGCGAGCAGTACTTC CASSDSGTLGGEQYF
- - TRBJ2-7 TRBV6-6 TGTGCCAGCGGTCCCAGGGAAACCCACGAGCAGTACTTC CASGPRETHEQYF
- TRBD1 TRBJ1-5 TRBV6-1 TGTGCCAGCAGTGACTTCCCCTACGGACAGGGGGCGATGGGCAATCAGCCCCAGCATTTT CASSDFPYGQGAMGNQPQHF
- - TRBJ2-7 TRBV5-1 TGCGCCAGCAGCTTGGAAGGAACGGGTAGGGGCTACGAGCAGTACTTC CASSLEGTGRGYEQYF
- - TRBJ1-1 TRBV18 TGTGCCAGCTCACAAAACCGGGACCCTTTTTCGGAAGCTTTCTTT CASSQNRDPFSEAFF
- - TRBJ1-5 TRBV7-9 TGTGCCAGCAGCCCCCAGAATCAGCCCCAGCATTTT CASSPQNQPQHF
- - TRBJ1-4 TRBV11-2 TGTGCCAGCAGCTTTTTTGATGGTGAAAAACTGTTTTTT CASSFFDGEKLFF
few - TRBJ2-7 TRBV18 TGTGCCAGCTCACTAAGCGGTAAAGGGGACTACGAGCAGTACTTC CASSLSGKGDYEQYF
- TRBD2 TRBJ2-7 TRBV6-5 TGTGCCAGCAGTCCAGGGAGGGGAAATTCCTACGAGCAGTACTTC CASSPGRGNSYEQYF